These T cell receptor beta chains were read from a single sample in a study of blood T cell repertoires in COVID-19. The method was immunoSEQ multiplex PCR; TCRdb's version includes in-frame clones alone and lacks a portion of them. The sample carries approximately 400,000 clones, about 90% recorded once. Sequencing used peripheral blood. Source of these receptors: a man aged 35-49 years with acute or convalescent COVID-19. CDR3s include the opening cysteine and the closing phenylalanine or tryptophan. Fields, in order: V gene, J gene, CDR3 protein.

TRBV9,TRBJ1-2,CASSPSPGANYGYTF
TRBV10-3,TRBJ1-2,CAISESGGTANYGYTF
TRBV28,TRBJ2-7,CASSLSHSYEQYF
TRBV5-4,TRBJ1-2,CASSFVEGGNYGYTF
TRBV6-5,TRBJ2-5,CASSGGLGGSETQYF
TRBV7-9,TRBJ1-2,CASSPDGGQRSYGYTF
TRBV2,TRBJ2-7,CASSEASGQLYEQYF
TRBV11-2,TRBJ2-7,CASSLRGGSYEQYF
TRBV2,TRBJ2-7,CASSRTGSYEQYF
TRBV4-3,TRBJ1-1,CASSQDREREAFF
TRBV6-5,TRBJ2-1,CASSTGPSYNEQFF
TRBV28,TRBJ2-3,CASSPGLAHQYF
TRBV11-3,TRBJ2-7,CASSSGGGTTYEQYF
TRBV12-3/TRBV12-4,TRBJ1-2,CASSPQGEGYTF
TRBV7-9,TRBJ2-1,CASSFGTLNEQFF
TRBV18,TRBJ2-5,CASSPPAGGDETQYF
TRBV2,TRBJ1-5,CASSPWTGRTQPQHF
TRBV6-5,TRBJ2-7,CASSYRGADEQYF
TRBV12-3/TRBV12-4,TRBJ2-5,CASSLSQQETQYF
TRBV4-3,TRBJ2-7,CASSQEDRFVYEQYF
TRBV5-1,TRBJ1-1,CASSPDGGGSPMNTEAFF
TRBV27,TRBJ2-3,CASRPDTFTDTQYF
TRBV27,TRBJ1-6,CASSLGAGETYNSPLHF
TRBV28,TRBJ2-7,CASSFVGAPNYEQYF
TRBV7-9,TRBJ2-2,CASTSDPPLFTGELFF
TRBV5-1,TRBJ1-2,CASSQTGSNYGYTF
TRBV4-3,TRBJ2-7,CASSQDLTSGGHYYEQYF
TRBV6-2/TRBV6-3,TRBJ2-1,CASSLVNSYNEQFF
TRBV2,TRBJ1-5,CASSLRQGTQPQHF
TRBV6-2/TRBV6-3,TRBJ1-1,CASSKQMNTEAFF
TRBV30,TRBJ2-7,CAWSPVPSYEQYF
TRBV5-1,TRBJ2-5,CASSPKTGGGETQYF
TRBV11-3,TRBJ2-1,CASSPGGAVYNEQFF
TRBV10-3,TRBJ2-5,CAIRDLQGETQYF
TRBV2,TRBJ2-3,CASSADRGTHTQYF
TRBV9,TRBJ1-1,CASSEGWDRRTEAFF
TRBV2,TRBJ1-2,CASKKGSGQIYGYTF
TRBV27,TRBJ2-7,CASSLYPSVTYEQYF
TRBV7-6,TRBJ2-1,CAVGTGGRNEQFF
TRBV28,TRBJ1-2,CASSEAGAYYGYTF
TRBV5-5,TRBJ2-7,CASSLATGVLYEQYF
TRBV13,TRBJ2-7,CASSLEVLAGGSYEQYF
TRBV7-3,TRBJ1-1,CASRQQALGEAFF
TRBV27,TRBJ1-5,CASSLGGTNQPQHF
TRBV6-1,TRBJ1-6,CASVWVRGSPLHF
TRBV4-2,TRBJ1-1,CASVTIGGGSTEAFF
TRBV4-3,TRBJ2-5,CASSHRVRSQETQYF
TRBV19,TRBJ1-5,CASTMTEDQPQHF
TRBV5-6,TRBJ2-5,CASSRRLAGLIQETQYF
TRBV30,TRBJ2-1,CAWSVPETSRKNEQFF
TRBV2,TRBJ2-7,CASSDERGPYEQYF
TRBV11-2,TRBJ1-3,CASSLVGGAISGNTIYF
TRBV6-2/TRBV6-3,TRBJ2-3,CASSQRQVSTDTQYF